This T cell receptor (beta chain) was sequenced for a study of OX40 agonist ivuxolimab in advanced cancers. For the study at large: An agonistic anti-OX40 (CD134) antibody, ivuxolimab, was used to treat the patients. Eligibility admitted prior anti-PD-1, anti-PD-L1 or anti-CTLA-4 therapy; about 40% had some.

Clones were sequenced by immunoSEQ multiplex PCR, and TCRdb holds only the in-frame ones, with some missing. The table records some 97,000 clones, 90% of them present only once. Germline assignment: CDR1 SGDLS and CDR2 YYNGEE. The CDR3 is 14 residues long. With V trimmed by 0 bases and J by 5 bases, 2 bases remained unmatched. The V and J genes are TRBV9 and TRBJ1-2; 9 nucleotides match TRBD1. This TCR derives from an adult with an advanced solid tumor such as melanoma, head and neck, liver or kidney cancer. The sample consisted of CD4+ or CD8+ T cells sorted from blood, taken in a trial of the OX40 agonist ivuxolimab. As DNA, the CDR3 is TGTGCCAGCAGCGTAGGGGGGACAGGGTATGGCTACACCTTC. Its protein product is CASSVGGTGYGYTF.